This paragraph reports one T cell receptor beta chain. Antigen specificity is unknown. Cultured CD4+ T cell DNA was sequenced using the Oncomine TCR Beta short-read assay. Genomic DNA was isolated from cultured CD4+ T cells. TCRdb called the PCR reads again in MiXCR, with one record for every CDR3 protein. Seen here are around 21,000 distinct CDR3 sequences, roughly half observed once, and the top ten hold about 7.7%. V lost 8 bases and J lost 2; bases outside the gene matches: 6. The CDR3 totals 14 residues. Germline loops: CDR1 SNHLY, CDR2 FYNNEI. The data were obtained in a study of vaccination and CD4 T cells after COVID-19. Looking at the study overall: Convalescent cases consisted of six males and four females, of whom two were Hispanic. Cultures designated as controls were supplied with a CEFX pool, an HIV-1 Nef pool, or no peptide. The study, taken as a whole, reports: Convalescent patients showed a median around 90% of reactive clones that were seen only post-vaccination.

Treatment meaning: approximately nine-day PBMC culture with coronavirus spike peptide pools or control peptides (ViraFEST assay). Sequencing was done on a sample of CD4+ T cells from blood, cultured in vitro. This chain connects TRBV2 to TRBJ1-5; 7 nucleotides align to TRBD1. This TCR was recovered from a human donor who had recovered from COVID-19. Written as DNA, the CDR3 is TGTGCCAGCGGGGAGGGGGCGGGCAATCAGCCCCAGCATTTT. This encodes CASGEGAGNQPQHF. Full variable domain (rest looked up from reference TRBV2 and TRBJ1-5): EPEVTQTPSHQVTQMGQEVILRCVPISNHLYFYWYRQILGQKVEFLVSFYNNEISEKSEIFDDQFSVERPDGSNFTLKIRSTKLEDSAMYFCASGEGAGNQPQHFGDGTRLSIL.